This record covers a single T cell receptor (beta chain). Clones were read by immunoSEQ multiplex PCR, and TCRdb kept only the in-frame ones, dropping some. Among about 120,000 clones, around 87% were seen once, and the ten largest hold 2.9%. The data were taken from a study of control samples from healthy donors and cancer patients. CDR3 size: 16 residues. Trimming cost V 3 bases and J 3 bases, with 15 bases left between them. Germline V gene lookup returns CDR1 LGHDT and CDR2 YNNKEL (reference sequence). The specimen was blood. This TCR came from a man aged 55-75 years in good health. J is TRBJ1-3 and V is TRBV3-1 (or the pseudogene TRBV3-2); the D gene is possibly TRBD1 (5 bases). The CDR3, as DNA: TGTGCCAGCAGCCACGGGGGGTTAAGGTTTGGAAACACCATATATTTT. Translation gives CASSHGGLRFGNTIYF.